This record looks at one T cell receptor beta chain sequence and its context. Its antigen is unknown. The source of the sample is a study of beta chain features in type 1 diabetes. Broader study findings: VDJ junctions from patients with type 1 diabetes contained fewer insertions and more deletions.

All of the isolated RNA was reverse transcribed, so expressed TCRB transcripts were sequenced. Using immunoSEQ multiplex PCR, the repertoire was profiled, and TCRdb retains in-frame clones only, with some absent. The sample shows roughly 140,000 clones, 11% of them seen only once. CD45RO/CCR7/CD25/CD127/CD95/CD27 sorting isolated CD4+ naive, central memory, regulatory and stem cell-like memory cells. The source material was central memory CD4+ T cells from blood. The sequence was collected from a man younger than 35 in good health.

In nucleotides, the CDR3 is TGTGCCAGCAACATACAAAGACAGGGCTCGGGTGGCTACACCTTC. Encoded protein: CASNIQRQGSGGYTF. The chain joins TRBV28 to TRBJ1-2, with TRBD1 identical over 7 bases. Germline CDR1 is MDHEN and CDR2 is SYDVKM. V lost 7 bases and J lost 7; bases outside the gene matches: 15. CDR3 length: 15 residues.